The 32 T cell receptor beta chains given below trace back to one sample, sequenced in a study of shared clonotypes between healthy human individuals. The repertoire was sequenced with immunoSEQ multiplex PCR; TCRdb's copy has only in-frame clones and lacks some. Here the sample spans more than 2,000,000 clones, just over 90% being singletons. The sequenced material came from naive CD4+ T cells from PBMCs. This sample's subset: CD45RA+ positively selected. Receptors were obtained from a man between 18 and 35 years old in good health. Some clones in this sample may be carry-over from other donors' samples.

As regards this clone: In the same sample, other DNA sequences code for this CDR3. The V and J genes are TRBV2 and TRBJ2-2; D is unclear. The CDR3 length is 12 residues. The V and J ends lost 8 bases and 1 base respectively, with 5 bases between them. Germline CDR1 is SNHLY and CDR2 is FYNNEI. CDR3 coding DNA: TGTGCCAGCGGCAGGAACACCGGGGAGCTGTTTTTT. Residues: CASGRNTGELFF. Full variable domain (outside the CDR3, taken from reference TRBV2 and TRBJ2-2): EPEVTQTPSHQVTQMGQEVILRCVPISNHLYFYWYRQILGQKVEFLVSFYNNEISEKSEIFDDQFSVERPDGSNFTLKIRSTKLEDSAMYFCASGRNTGELFFGEGSRLTVL.

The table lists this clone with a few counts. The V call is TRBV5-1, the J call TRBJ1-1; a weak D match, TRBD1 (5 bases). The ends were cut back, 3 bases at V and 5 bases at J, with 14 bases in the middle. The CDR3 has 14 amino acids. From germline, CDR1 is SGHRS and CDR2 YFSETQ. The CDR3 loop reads CASSYTIGVTEAFF. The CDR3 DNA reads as TGCGCCAGCAGCTACACAATAGGGGTTACTGAAGCTTTCTTT.

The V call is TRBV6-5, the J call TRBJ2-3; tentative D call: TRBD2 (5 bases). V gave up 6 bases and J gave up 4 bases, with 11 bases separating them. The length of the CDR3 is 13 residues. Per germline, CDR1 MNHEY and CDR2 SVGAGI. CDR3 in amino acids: CASRGIGADTQYF. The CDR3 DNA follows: TGTGCCAGCAGGGGGATCGGGGCAGATACGCAGTATTTT.

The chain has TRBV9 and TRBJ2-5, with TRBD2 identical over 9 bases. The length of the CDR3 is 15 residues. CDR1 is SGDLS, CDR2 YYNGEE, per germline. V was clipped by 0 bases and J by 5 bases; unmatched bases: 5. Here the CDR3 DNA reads TGTGCCAGCAGCGTAGGTAGCGGGGGAGTGGAGACCCAGTACTTC. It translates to CASSVGSGGVETQYF.

The CDR3 DNA reads as TGCAGCGTTTTCACGGGACAGAACTACGAGCAGTACTTC. Translating it yields CSVFTGQNYEQYF. The chain employs TRBV29-1 and TRBJ2-7; 7 bases match TRBD1. Germline V lookup: CDR1 SQVTM, CDR2 ANQGSEA. V gave up 5 bases and J gave up 3 bases; unmatched junction bases: 7. The CDR3 has 13 residues.

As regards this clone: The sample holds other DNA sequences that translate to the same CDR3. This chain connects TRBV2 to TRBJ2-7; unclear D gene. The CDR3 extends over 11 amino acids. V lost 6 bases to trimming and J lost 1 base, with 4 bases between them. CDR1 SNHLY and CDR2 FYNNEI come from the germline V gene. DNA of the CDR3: TGTGCCAGCAGGGTTTCCTACGAGCAGTACTTC. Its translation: CASRVSYEQYF. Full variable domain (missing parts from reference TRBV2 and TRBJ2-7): EPEVTQTPSHQVTQMGQEVILRCVPISNHLYFYWYRQILGQKVEFLVSFYNNEISEKSEIFDDQFSVERPDGSNFTLKIRSTKLEDSAMYFCASRVSYEQYFGPGTRLTVT.

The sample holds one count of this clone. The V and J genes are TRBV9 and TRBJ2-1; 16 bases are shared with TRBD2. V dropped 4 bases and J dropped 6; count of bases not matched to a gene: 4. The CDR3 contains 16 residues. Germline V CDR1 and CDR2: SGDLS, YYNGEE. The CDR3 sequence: CASSPGLAGGLNEQFF. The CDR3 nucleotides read TGTGCCAGCAGCCCGGGACTAGCGGGAGGGCTCAATGAGCAGTTCTTC.

The CDR3 nucleotides read TGTGCCAGCAGCCCTGATGGATACGAGCAGTACTTC. Its translation: CASSPDGYEQYF. This rearrangement joins TRBV27 to TRBJ2-7, with D unclear. The CDR3 length is 12 residues. Germline V gives CDR1 MNHEY, CDR2 SMNVEV (reference sequence). Trimming left V 6 bases short and J 4 bases short, with 10 bases between.

The CDR3 reads CASSTEASATYEQYF. The CDR3 nucleotides are TGCGCCAGCAGCACTGAGGCTAGCGCTACCTACGAGCAGTACTTC. This chain connects TRBV5-1 to TRBJ2-7; maybe TRBD2 (6 bases). Per the germline V gene, CDR1 is SGHRS and CDR2 is YFSETQ. The germline V and J ends were trimmed by 4 bases and 2 bases, with 16 bases remaining between them. The CDR3 sequence is 15 residues long.

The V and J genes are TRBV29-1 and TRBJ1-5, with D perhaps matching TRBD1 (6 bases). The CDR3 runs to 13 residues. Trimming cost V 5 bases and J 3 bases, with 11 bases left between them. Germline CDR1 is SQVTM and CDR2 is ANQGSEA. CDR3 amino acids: CSVLGQYNQPQHF. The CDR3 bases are TGCAGCGTTTTAGGACAGTACAATCAGCCCCAGCATTTT. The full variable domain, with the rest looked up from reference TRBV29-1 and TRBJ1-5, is SAVISQKPSRDICQRGTSLTIQCQVDSQVTMMFWYRQQPGQSLTLIATANQGSEATYESGFVIDKFPISRPNLTFSTLTVSNMSPEDSSIYLCSVLGQYNQPQHFGDGTRLSIL.

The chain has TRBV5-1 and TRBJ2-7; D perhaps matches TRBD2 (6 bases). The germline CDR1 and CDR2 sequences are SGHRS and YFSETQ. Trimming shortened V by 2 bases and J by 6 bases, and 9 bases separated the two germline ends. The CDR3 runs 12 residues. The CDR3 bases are TGCGCCAGCAGCTTCCAGGGAGGCGAGCAGTACTTC. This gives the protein CASSFQGGEQYF.

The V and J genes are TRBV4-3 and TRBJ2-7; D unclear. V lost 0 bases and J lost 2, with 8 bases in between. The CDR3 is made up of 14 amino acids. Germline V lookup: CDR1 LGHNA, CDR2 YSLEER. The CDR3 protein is CASSQDRFTYEQYF. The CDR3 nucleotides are TGCGCCAGCAGCCAAGACAGGTTTACCTACGAGCAGTACTTC.

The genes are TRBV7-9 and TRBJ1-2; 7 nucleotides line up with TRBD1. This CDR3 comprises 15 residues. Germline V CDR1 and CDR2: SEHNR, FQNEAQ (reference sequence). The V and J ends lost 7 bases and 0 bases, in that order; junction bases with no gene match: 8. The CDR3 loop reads CASTSGTVPNYGYTF. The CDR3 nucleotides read TGTGCCAGCACCTCCGGGACAGTCCCTAACTATGGCTACACCTTC.

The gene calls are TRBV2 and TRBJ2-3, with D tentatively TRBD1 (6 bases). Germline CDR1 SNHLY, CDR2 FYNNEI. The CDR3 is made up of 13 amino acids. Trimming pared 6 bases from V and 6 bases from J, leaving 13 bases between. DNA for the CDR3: TGTGCCAGCAGGTTGACAGGTTCGGATACGCAGTATTTT. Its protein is CASRLTGSDTQYF.

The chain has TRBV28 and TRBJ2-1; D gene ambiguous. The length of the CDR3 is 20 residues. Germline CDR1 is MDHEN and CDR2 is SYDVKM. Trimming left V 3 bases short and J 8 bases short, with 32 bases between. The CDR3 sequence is CASSFAPPGSLGRSSDEQFF. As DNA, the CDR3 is TGTGCCAGCAGTTTTGCCCCCCCGGGCTCCTTAGGACGGTCCTCAGATGAGCAGTTCTTC.

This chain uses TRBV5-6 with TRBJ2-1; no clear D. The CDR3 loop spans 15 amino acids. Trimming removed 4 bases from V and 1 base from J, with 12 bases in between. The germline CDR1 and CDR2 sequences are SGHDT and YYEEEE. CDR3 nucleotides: TGTGCCAGCAGCCCTGGGTGGGGATCCTACAATGAGCAGTTCTTC. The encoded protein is CASSPGWGSYNEQFF. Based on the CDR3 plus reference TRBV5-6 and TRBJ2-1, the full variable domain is DAGVTQSPTHLIKTRGQQVTLRCSPKSGHDTVSWYQQALGQGPQFIFQYYEEEERQRGNFPDRFSGHQFPNYSSELNVNALLLGDSALYLCASSPGWGSYNEQFFGPGTRLTVL.

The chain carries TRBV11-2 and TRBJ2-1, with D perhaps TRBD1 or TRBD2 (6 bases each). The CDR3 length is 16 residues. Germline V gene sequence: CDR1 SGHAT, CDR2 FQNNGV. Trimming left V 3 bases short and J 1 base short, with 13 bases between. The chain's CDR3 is CASSLREGGSYNEQFF. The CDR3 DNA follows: TGTGCCAGCAGCTTGCGGGAAGGGGGGTCCTACAATGAGCAGTTCTTC.

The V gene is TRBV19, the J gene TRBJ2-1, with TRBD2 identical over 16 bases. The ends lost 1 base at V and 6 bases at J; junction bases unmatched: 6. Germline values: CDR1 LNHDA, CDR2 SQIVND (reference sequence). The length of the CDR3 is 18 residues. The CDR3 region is CASSIGPGLAGGVNEQFF. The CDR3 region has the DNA TGTGCCAGTAGTATAGGTCCGGGACTAGCGGGAGGGGTCAATGAGCAGTTCTTC.

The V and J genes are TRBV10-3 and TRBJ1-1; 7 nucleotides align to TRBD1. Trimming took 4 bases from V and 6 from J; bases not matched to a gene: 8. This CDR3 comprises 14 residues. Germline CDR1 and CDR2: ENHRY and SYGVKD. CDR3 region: CAISGGQFYPEAFF. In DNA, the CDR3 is TGTGCCATCAGTGGGGGACAGTTCTACCCTGAAGCTTTCTTT.

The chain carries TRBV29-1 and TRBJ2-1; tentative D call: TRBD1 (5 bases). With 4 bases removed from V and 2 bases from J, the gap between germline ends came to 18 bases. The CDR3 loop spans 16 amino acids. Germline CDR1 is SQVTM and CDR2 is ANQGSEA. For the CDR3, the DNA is TGCAGCGTTGGATTCCTCGTAACAGGCCCCTACAATGAGCAGTTCTTC. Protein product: CSVGFLVTGPYNEQFF.

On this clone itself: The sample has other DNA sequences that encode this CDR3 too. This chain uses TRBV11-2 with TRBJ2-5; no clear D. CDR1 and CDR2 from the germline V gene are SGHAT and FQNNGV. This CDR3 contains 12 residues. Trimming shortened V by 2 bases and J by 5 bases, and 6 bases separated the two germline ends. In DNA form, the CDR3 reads TGTGCCAGCAGCTTACTAGGGGAGACCCAGTACTTC. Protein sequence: CASSLLGETQYF.

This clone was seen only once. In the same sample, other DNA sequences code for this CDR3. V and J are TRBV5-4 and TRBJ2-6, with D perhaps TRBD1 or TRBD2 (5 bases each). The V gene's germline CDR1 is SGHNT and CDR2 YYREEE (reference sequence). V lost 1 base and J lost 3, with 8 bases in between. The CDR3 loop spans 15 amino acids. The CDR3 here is CASSLPGSGANVLTF. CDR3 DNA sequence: TGTGCCAGCAGCTTGCCAGGGAGTGGGGCCAACGTCCTGACTTTC.

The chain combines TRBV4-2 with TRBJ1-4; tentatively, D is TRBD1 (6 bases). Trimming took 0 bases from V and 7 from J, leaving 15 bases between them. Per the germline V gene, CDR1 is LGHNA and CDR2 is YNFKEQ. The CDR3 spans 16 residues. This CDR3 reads CASSQETPGASEKLFF. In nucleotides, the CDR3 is TGTGCCAGCAGCCAAGAAACCCCAGGGGCATCTGAAAAACTGTTTTTT.

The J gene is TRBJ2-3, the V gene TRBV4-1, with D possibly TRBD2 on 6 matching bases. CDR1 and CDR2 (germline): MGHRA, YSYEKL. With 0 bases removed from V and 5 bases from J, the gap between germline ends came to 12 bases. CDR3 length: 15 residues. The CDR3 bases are TGCGCCAGCAGCCAAGAGGGGACTTTGGTAGATACGCAGTATTTT. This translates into CASSQEGTLVDTQYF.

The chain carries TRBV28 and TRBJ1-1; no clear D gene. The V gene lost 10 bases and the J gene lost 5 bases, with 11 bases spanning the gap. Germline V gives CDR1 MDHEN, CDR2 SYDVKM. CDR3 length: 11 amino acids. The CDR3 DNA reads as TGTGCCACCGCGATGAGTACTGAAGCTTTCTTT. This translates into CATAMSTEAFF.

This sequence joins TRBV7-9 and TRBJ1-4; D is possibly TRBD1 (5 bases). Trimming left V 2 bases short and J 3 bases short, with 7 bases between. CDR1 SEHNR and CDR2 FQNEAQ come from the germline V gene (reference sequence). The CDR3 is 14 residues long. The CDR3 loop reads CASSLMGPNEKLFF. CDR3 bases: TGTGCCAGCAGCTTAATGGGACCTAATGAAAAACTGTTTTTT.

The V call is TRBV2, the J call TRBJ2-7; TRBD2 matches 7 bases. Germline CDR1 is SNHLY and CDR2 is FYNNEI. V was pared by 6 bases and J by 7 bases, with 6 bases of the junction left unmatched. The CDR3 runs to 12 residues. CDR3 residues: CASSRSGLEQYF. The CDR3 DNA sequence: TGTGCCAGCAGCCGCTCGGGACTAGAGCAGTACTTC.

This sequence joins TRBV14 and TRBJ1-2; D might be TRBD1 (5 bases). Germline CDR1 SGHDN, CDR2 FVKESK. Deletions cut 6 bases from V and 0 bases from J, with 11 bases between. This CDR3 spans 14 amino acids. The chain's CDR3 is CASRRDGTNYGYTF. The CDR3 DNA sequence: TGTGCCAGCAGGCGGGACGGCACTAACTATGGCTACACCTTC.

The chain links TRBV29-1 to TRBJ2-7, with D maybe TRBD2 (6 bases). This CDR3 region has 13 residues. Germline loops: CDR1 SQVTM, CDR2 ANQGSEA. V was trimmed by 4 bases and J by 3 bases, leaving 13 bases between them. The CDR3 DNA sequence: TGCAGCGTTGCCGGGACTTCCATCTACGAGCAGTACTTC. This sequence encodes CSVAGTSIYEQYF.

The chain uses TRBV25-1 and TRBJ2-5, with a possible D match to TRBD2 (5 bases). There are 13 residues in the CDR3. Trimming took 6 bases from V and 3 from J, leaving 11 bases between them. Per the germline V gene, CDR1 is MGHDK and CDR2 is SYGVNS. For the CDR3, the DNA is TGTGCCAGCAGGATAACCGGGAAAGAGACCCAGTACTTC. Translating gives CASRITGKETQYF.

In DNA form, the CDR3 reads TGTGCCAGTGCGGAATGGGGGGCGCGGAGTGAAAAACTGTTTTTT. It yields the protein CASAEWGARSEKLFF. The chain uses TRBV7-9 and TRBJ1-4; a possible D gene is TRBD1 (6 bases). Germline CDR1 SEHNR, CDR2 FQNEAQ (reference sequence). Trimming cost V 9 bases and J 7 bases, with 21 bases left between them. The CDR3 loop spans 15 amino acids.

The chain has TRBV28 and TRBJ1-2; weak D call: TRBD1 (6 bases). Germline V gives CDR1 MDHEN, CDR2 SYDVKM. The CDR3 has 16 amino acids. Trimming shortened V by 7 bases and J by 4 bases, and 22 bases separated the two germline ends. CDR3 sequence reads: CASTLSPSDRIYGYTF. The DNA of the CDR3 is TGTGCCAGCACCCTATCCCCCTCGGACAGAATCTATGGCTACACCTTC.